These 8 T cell receptor beta chains were all obtained from the same sample, sequenced in a study of blood T cell repertoires in COVID-19. Assay: immunoSEQ multiplex PCR; the TCRdb copy retains only in-frame clones and omits some. This table has roughly 230,000 clones, about 91% appearing once. The specimen was peripheral blood. The receptors were gathered from a middle-aged woman who had recovered from COVID-19.

V usage is TRBV5-4 and J usage is TRBJ1-2, with D possibly being TRBD1 (6 bases). Looked up from germline, CDR1 is SGHNT and CDR2 is YYREEE (reference sequence). V lost 6 bases and J 7 bases, leaving 25 bases between the germline ends. This CDR3 spans 16 amino acids. The CDR3 DNA is TGTGCCAGCACCGACCACTCCGGACAGTTAGCTTTTGGCTACACCTTC. It codes for CASTDHSGQLAFGYTF.

This clone was picked up a small number of times. The same CDR3 also results from other DNA sequences found in this sample. This rearrangement joins TRBV12-3 or TRBV12-4 to TRBJ1-1, with D tentatively TRBD1 (6 bases). The CDR3 totals 13 residues. Trimming left V 6 bases short and J 1 base short, with 9 bases between. The chain's CDR3 is CASSLTGNTEAFF. CDR3 sequence (DNA): TGTGCCAGCAGCCTGACAGGGAACACTGAAGCTTTCTTT.

The gene calls are TRBV19 and TRBJ1-5, with a weak D call TRBD1 (5 bases). Per the germline V gene, CDR1 is LNHDA and CDR2 is SQIVND (reference sequence). The length of the CDR3 is 15 residues. V lost 1 base to trimming and J lost 7 bases, with 14 bases between them. The CDR3 loop reads CASSIVSGGGQPQHF. The DNA of the CDR3 is TGTGCCAGTAGTATAGTCTCCGGGGGAGGACAGCCCCAGCATTTT.

This rearrangement joins TRBV29-1 to TRBJ2-1; perhaps TRBD1 as D (6 bases). With 3 bases removed from V and 7 bases from J, the gap between germline ends came to 16 bases. The germline gives CDR1 SQVTM, CDR2 ANQGSEA. The CDR3 spans 14 residues. The DNA for the CDR3 is TGCAGCGTTGATAACCCGGGACAATGGAATGAGCAGTTCTTC. This encodes CSVDNPGQWNEQFF.

This clone was counted a single time. The V gene is TRBV5-4, the J gene TRBJ2-5, with D perhaps TRBD1 (8 bases). The CDR3 has 16 residues. The germline gives CDR1 SGHNT, CDR2 YYREEE (reference sequence). Trimming left V 0 bases short and J 2 bases short, with 14 bases between. CDR3 sequence reads: CASSLEPQGGQETQYF. The CDR3 nucleotides read TGTGCCAGCAGCTTGGAACCACAGGGGGGGCAAGAGACCCAGTACTTC.

This chain links TRBV18 with TRBJ2-7; perhaps TRBD1 as D (6 bases). This CDR3 is 14 amino acids long. CDR1 KGHSH and CDR2 LQKENI come from the germline V gene. V lost 3 bases and J 2 bases, leaving 11 bases between the germline ends. The CDR3 spells CASSPQRTAYEQYF. The CDR3 DNA sequence: TGTGCCAGCTCACCCCAAAGGACAGCCTACGAGCAGTACTTC.

The chain combines TRBV30 with TRBJ1-5, with TRBD1 identical over 7 bases. V lost 0 bases, J lost 12 bases, and 5 bases stayed unmatched. CDR1 is GTSNPN and CDR2 is SVGIG in the germline V gene (reference sequence). The CDR3 spans 12 residues. CDR3 protein: CAWSVGDSIQHF. CDR3 nucleotide sequence: TGTGCCTGGAGTGTAGGGGACAGTATCCAGCATTTT.

CDR3 DNA: TGTGCCAGCAGCTTATCTAGCGACCACTACGAGCAGTACTTC. It encodes CASSLSSDHYEQYF. The genes are TRBV7-3 and TRBJ2-7, with D maybe TRBD2 (6 bases). V was shortened by 2 bases and J by 3 bases, with 11 bases between the two germline ends. The CDR3 has 14 residues. CDR1 is SGHTA and CDR2 is FQGTGA in the germline V gene.